This is a list of T cell receptor beta chains from one sample in a study of PD-L1 blockade in urothelial cancer. Sequencing was performed with immunoSEQ multiplex PCR; in TCRdb, only in-frame clones are kept and a portion is missing. This table holds 40,000 to 60,000 clones, around 79% found once. Source: PBMCs, taken around atezolizumab (anti-PD-L1) treatment. The source of these receptors is a man in his sixties or seventies with urothelial cancer. The CDR3 runs from the conserved cysteine through the conserved F or W. D genes are given only for firm matches. Not all rows give a size; the values are once, few, many and, for expanded clones, a class.

>TRBJ2-3|NA|TRBV2|NA
CASSEVGADTQYF
TGTGCCAGCAGTGAAGTCGGTGCGGATACGCAGTATTTT
>TRBJ2-6|NA|TRBV28|NA
CASSDSNSGANVLTF
TGTGCCAGCAGTGATAGTAACTCTGGGGCCAACGTCCTGACTTTC
>TRBJ2-7|NA|TRBV21-1|NA
CASSKGQTYEQYF
TGTGCCAGCAGCAAAGGACAGACCTACGAGCAGTACTTC
>TRBJ2-1|TRBD1|TRBV11-2|NA
CASSVQGQGLVNEQFF
TGTGCCAGCAGCGTGCAAGGACAGGGGTTAGTGAATGAGCAGTTCTTC
>TRBJ2-1|NA|TRBV25-1|NA
CASKSGQSSYNEQFF
TGTGCCAGCAAAAGCGGACAGAGCTCCTACAATGAGCAGTTCTTC
>TRBJ2-7|TRBD2|TRBV5-1|few
CASSFLTGLAGGNEQYF
TGCGCCAGCAGCTTTTTAACAGGACTAGCGGGAGGCAACGAGCAGTACTTC
>TRBJ2-1|TRBD2|TRBV5-1|NA
CASSLGTSGGWQQFF
TGCGCCAGCAGCTTGGGGACTAGCGGGGGGTGGCAGCAGTTCTTC
>TRBJ2-7|TRBD1|TRBV12-5|NA
CASMGQGIEQYF
TGTGCTAGTATGGGACAGGGAATTGAGCAGTACTTC
>TRBJ1-2|NA|TRBV11-2|NA
CASSLEASYGYTF
TGTGCCAGCAGCTTAGAGGCAAGCTATGGCTACACCTTC
>TRBJ2-7|TRBD2|TRBV4-1|few
CASSQDGSGVSYEQYF
TGCGCCAGCAGCCAAGACGGGAGCGGGGTTTCCTACGAGCAGTACTTC
>TRBJ2-7|NA|TRBV11-2|NA
CASSLEQIGEQYF
TGTGCCAGCAGCTTAGAACAGATAGGCGAGCAGTACTTC
>TRBJ2-7|NA|TRBV7-8|NA
CASSPGSSSYEQYF
TGTGCCAGCAGCCCCGGCTCTAGCTCCTACGAGCAGTACTTC
>TRBJ1-2|NA|TRBV2|NA
CASTTAGPYGYTF
TGTGCCAGCACCACTGCAGGGCCCTATGGCTACACCTTC
>TRBJ1-2|NA|TRBV28|NA
CATRDAGDANYGYTF
TGTGCCACCAGGGACGCGGGGGACGCTAACTATGGCTACACCTTC
>TRBJ1-4|NA|TRBV29-1|NA
CSVELDRKLFF
TGCAGCGTTGAACTAGATAGAAAACTGTTTTTT
>TRBJ1-3|NA|TRBV19|NA
CASRNLDTIYF
TGTGCCAGTAGAAACTTAGACACCATATATTTT
>TRBJ2-3|TRBD1|TRBV6-1|few
CASSRQGASADTQYF
TGTGCCAGCAGCCGACAGGGGGCTAGTGCGGATACGCAGTATTTT
>TRBJ2-5|TRBD2|TRBV5-6|few
CASSLMGLTQQETQYF
TGTGCCAGCAGCTTGATGGGACTAACACAACAAGAGACCCAGTACTTC
>TRBJ1-2|TRBD1|TRBV5-1|few
CASSLPTGEVGYTF
TGCGCCAGCAGCCTCCCGACAGGGGAGGTTGGCTACACCTTC
>TRBJ1-2|NA|TRBV19|NA
CASSIARATYGYTF
TGTGCCAGTAGTATAGCCAGGGCGACCTATGGCTACACCTTC
>TRBJ2-7|TRBD1|TRBV18|NA
CASSLWTGADRGEQYF
TGTGCCAGCTCACTCTGGACAGGGGCCGACCGGGGCGAGCAGTACTTC
>TRBJ1-2|TRBD1|TRBV28|NA
CASSPGTGVNYGYTF
TGTGCCAGCAGTCCCGGGACAGGGGTTAACTATGGCTACACCTTC
>TRBJ2-1|TRBD2|TRBV6-6|NA
CASRLAGVNEQFF
TGTGCCAGCAGGCTAGCGGGAGTCAATGAGCAGTTCTTC
>TRBJ2-7|TRBD2|TRBV11-2|once
CASSPLGAGGNYEQYF
TGTGCCAGCAGCCCCCTCGGAGCGGGAGGGAACTACGAGCAGTACTTC
>TRBJ2-1|TRBD2|TRBV4-2|NA
CASSQLAGVRDNEQFF
TGTGCCAGCAGCCAATTAGCGGGAGTGCGCGACAATGAGCAGTTCTTC
>TRBJ2-7|NA|TRBV11-3|NA
CASSLDSTYEQYF
TGTGCCAGCAGTTTGGACTCAACCTACGAGCAGTACTTC
>TRBJ1-4|NA|TRBV4-2|NA
CASSPGGMGTNEKLFF
TGTGCCAGCAGCCCAGGAGGGATGGGGACTAATGAAAAACTGTTTTTT
>TRBJ2-7|NA|TRBV2|NA
CASSERADSRVYEQYF
TGTGCCAGCAGTGAACGGGCAGACAGTCGAGTCTACGAGCAGTACTTC
>TRBJ2-2|NA|TRBV11-3|NA
CASSQTVNTGELFF
TGTGCCAGCAGCCAGACAGTGAACACCGGGGAGCTGTTTTTT
>TRBJ2-5|NA|TRBV6-4|NA
CATQHTGGHKTQYF
TGTGCCACTCAGCACACGGGGGGACACAAGACCCAGTACTTC
>TRBJ1-2|NA|TRBV27|NA
CASSALGVDYGYTF
TGTGCCAGCAGCGCTCTCGGGGTTGACTATGGCTACACCTTC
>TRBJ2-7|NA|TRBV28|NA
CASSTPTGTYEQYF
TGTGCCAGCAGTACCCCGACAGGTACCTACGAGCAGTACTTC
>TRBJ1-2|NA|TRBV19|NA
CASSIGSRNYGYTF
TGTGCCAGTAGTATAGGTAGCAGAAACTATGGCTACACCTTC
>TRBJ2-7|TRBD2|TRBV28|few
CASSSGGADVDEQYF
TGTGCCAGCAGCTCGGGGGGGGCCGACGTCGACGAGCAGTACTTC
>TRBJ2-1|NA|TRBV28|once
CASSQATYNEQFF
TGTGCCAGCAGTCAAGCGACCTACAATGAGCAGTTCTTC
>TRBJ2-5|NA|TRBV25-1|NA
CASSEPEGEETQYF
TGTGCCAGCAGCGAACCGGAGGGAGAGGAGACCCAGTACTTC
>TRBJ1-1|TRBD1|TRBV28|once
CASSPPGQGNTEAFF
TGTGCCAGCAGTCCGCCCGGACAGGGGAACACTGAAGCTTTCTTT
>TRBJ2-7|TRBD2|TRBV5-1|NA
CASSPEWTSGRGTYEQYF
TGCGCCAGCAGCCCGGAGTGGACTAGCGGGAGGGGAACCTACGAGCAGTACTTC
>TRBJ2-3|TRBD2|TRBV7-9|NA
CAVAGVTDTQYF
TGTGCCGTAGCGGGAGTCACAGATACGCAGTATTTT
>TRBJ2-1|NA|TRBV12-1|NA
CASSPFTSGISNEQFF
TGTGCCAGCAGCCCGTTCACTAGCGGGATATCGAATGAGCAGTTCTTC
>TRBJ2-1|TRBD1|TRBV13|NA
CASSWRTGPNEQFF
TGTGCCAGCAGCTGGCGGACAGGGCCCAATGAGCAGTTCTTC
>TRBJ1-4|NA|TRBV11-2|once
CASSLSGNNEKLFF
TGTGCCAGCAGCTTATCCGGGAATAATGAAAAACTGTTTTTT
>TRBJ2-1|NA|TRBV4-2|few
CASSQDYRGSSYNEQFF
TGTGCCAGCAGCCAAGATTATAGAGGGAGCTCCTACAATGAGCAGTTCTTC
>TRBJ1-5|NA|TRBV27|NA
CAPKGGVSNQPQHF
TGTGCCCCAAAAGGGGGGGTTAGCAATCAGCCCCAGCATTTT
>TRBJ2-1|TRBD2|TRBV5-1|NA
CASSPLAGDEQFF
TGCGCCAGCAGCCCACTAGCGGGAGATGAGCAGTTCTTC
>TRBJ2-3|TRBD2|TRBV30|NA
CAWSNGLAGVDTQYF
TGTGCCTGGAGTAACGGACTAGCGGGAGTAGATACGCAGTATTTT
>TRBJ2-1|TRBD2|TRBV5-1|NA
CASSLLSGRGNEQFF
TGCGCCAGCAGCTTGTTGAGCGGGAGAGGAAATGAGCAGTTCTTC
>TRBJ2-3|TRBD2|TRBV5-1|once
CASSILAGGPNPSTDTQYF
TGCGCCAGCAGCATACTAGCGGGAGGGCCCAATCCTAGCACAGATACGCAGTATTTT
>TRBJ2-1|NA|TRBV28|NA
CASSSETRLNEQFF
TGTGCCAGCAGTTCCGAGACTAGATTAAATGAGCAGTTCTTC
>TRBJ1-1|NA|TRBV5-1|NA
CASSLVPGVNTEAFF
TGCGCCAGCAGCTTGGTCCCAGGGGTGAACACTGAAGCTTTCTTT
>TRBJ1-1|TRBD1|TRBV2|NA
CASTGQGNTEAFF
TGTGCCAGCACCGGACAGGGGAACACTGAAGCTTTCTTT
>TRBJ1-1|TRBD1|TRBV5-1|NA
CASSLRTGRTEAFF
TGCGCCAGCAGCTTGAGGACAGGGCGCACTGAAGCTTTCTTT
>TRBJ2-2|TRBD1|TRBV10-3|NA
CAIRSGQATNTGELFF
TGTGCCATCAGATCGGGACAGGCCACGAACACCGGGGAGCTGTTTTTT
>TRBJ1-3|NA|TRBV6-6|NA
CASNTGDTIYF
TGTGCCAGCAACACGGGAGACACCATATATTTT
>TRBJ2-2|NA|TRBV10-1|NA
CASRGGVGTGELFF
TGCGCCAGCAGAGGAGGGGTCGGCACCGGGGAGCTGTTTTTT
>TRBJ2-5|NA|TRBV27|NA
CASSRDTRRQETQYF
TGTGCCAGCAGTAGGGACACAAGACGCCAAGAGACCCAGTACTTC
>TRBJ1-1|NA|TRBV28|few
CASNEETEAFF
TGTGCCAGCAACGAGGAGACTGAAGCTTTCTTT
>TRBJ2-7|TRBD1|TRBV2|NA
CASSTEYRGTEQYF
TGTGCCAGCAGCACGGAATACAGGGGAACCGAGCAGTACTTC